The 15 T cell receptor beta chains reported below all come from one sample, sequenced in a study of beta chain features in type 1 diabetes. Isolated RNA was reverse transcribed in full, so expressed TCRB transcripts were sequenced. Profiling relied on immunoSEQ multiplex PCR, and the TCRdb table lists in-frame clones only, not all of them. The table has under 550,000 clones, about an eighth seen once. Sequencing was done on a sample of naive CD4+ T cells from blood. The receptors derive from a woman aged 18-29 years in good health.

The sample holds a few counts of this clone. The V and J genes are TRBV10-3 and TRBJ2-1; D perhaps matches TRBD2 (6 bases). Germline CDR1 reads ENHRY; CDR2 reads SYGVKD. The V and J ends lost 4 bases and 4 bases respectively, with 14 bases between them. This CDR3 region has 15 residues. The CDR3 DNA reads TGTGCCATCAGTGGAGGGCGGGATAGTTACAATGAGCAGTTCTTC. This sequence encodes CAISGGRDSYNEQFF.

The chain combines TRBV19 with TRBJ1-1; possibly TRBD1 for D (5 bases). This CDR3 is built from 17 residues. Trimming cost V 3 bases and J 1 base, with 18 bases left between them. Looked up from germline, CDR1 is LNHDA and CDR2 is SQIVND (reference sequence). The CDR3 nucleotides read TGTGCCAGTAGTATCAGTCAGGGTAGGCCGAAGAACACTGAAGCTTTCTTT. Amino acids: CASSISQGRPKNTEAFF.

The gene calls are TRBV10-3 and TRBJ2-7, with TRBD1 identical over 7 bases. The CDR3 loop spans 15 amino acids. From germline, CDR1 is ENHRY and CDR2 SYGVKD. V lost 6 bases, J lost 2 bases, and 10 bases stayed unmatched. The CDR3 DNA sequence: TGTGCCATCAGCGGCGGACAGGCAAAGACCTACGAGCAGTACTTC. This codes for CAISGGQAKTYEQYF.

The gene calls are TRBV18 and TRBJ2-7, with a possible D match to TRBD2 (6 bases). CDR3 length equals 14 residues. From germline, CDR1 is KGHSH and CDR2 LQKENI. V lost 3 bases, J lost 3 bases, and 12 bases lay in between. In DNA, the CDR3 is TGTGCCAGCTCACCGGGAGGAGGCCACTACGAGCAGTACGTC. This translates into CASSPGGGHYEQYV.

This clone was observed a handful of times. V is TRBV7-9 and J is TRBJ2-3; D is perhaps TRBD2 (6 bases). Germline lookup yields CDR1 SEHNR and CDR2 FQNEAQ (reference sequence). The CDR3 spans 15 residues. Trimming took 5 bases from V and 2 from J, leaving 14 bases between them. The chain's CDR3 is CASSPRDFHTDTQYF. The CDR3 nucleotides are TGTGCCAGCAGCCCCCGGGACTTTCACACAGATACGCAGTATTTT.

The J gene is TRBJ1-2, the V gene TRBV5-6; unclear D gene. Germline V gives CDR1 SGHDT, CDR2 YYEEEE. The CDR3 is 13 residues long. The ends were cut back, 7 bases at V and 3 bases at J, with 13 bases in the middle. CDR3 sequence: CASARTDHYGYTF. CDR3 nucleotide sequence: TGTGCCAGCGCACGGACGGACCACTATGGCTACACCTTC.

This clone has more than one count but fewer than ten. The chain is built from TRBV5-4 and TRBJ2-7; the D call may be TRBD1 or TRBD2 (5 bases each). The germline gives CDR1 SGHNT, CDR2 YYREEE (reference sequence). V lost 5 bases and J lost 7, with 22 bases in between. The CDR3 totals 15 residues. The DNA for the CDR3 is TGTGCCAGCAGTACAGGTCCGGAACGGGGACGGGAGCAGTACGTC. Its protein product is CASSTGPERGREQYV.

V and J are TRBV9 and TRBJ1-6, with D perhaps matching TRBD1 (6 bases). Germline lookup yields CDR1 SGDLS and CDR2 YYNGEE. Trimming left V 4 bases short and J 8 bases short, with 16 bases between. The CDR3 sequence is 15 residues long. In DNA, the CDR3 is TGTGCCAGCAGCATTACAGGGTCAGCGGATTCACCCCTCCACTTT. Translated, it gives CASSITGSADSPLHF.

This clone was observed a few times. The chain has TRBV29-1 and TRBJ2-6, with 7 bases matching TRBD1. This CDR3 is built from 14 residues. CDR1 and CDR2 (germline): SQVTM, ANQGSEA. The J segment lost 1 base and the V segment lost 7 bases, leaving 4 bases of the junction unmatched. In nucleotides, the CDR3 is TGCAGCGGGCCCAGGGGGTCTGGGGCCAACGTCCTGACTTTC. Translation gives CSGPRGSGANVLTF.

This clone was seen more than once but under ten times. The chain uses TRBV5-4 and TRBJ2-3, with D uncertain. Trimming cost V 4 bases and J 4 bases, with 7 bases left between them. The CDR3 length is 12 residues. Germline V gives CDR1 SGHNT, CDR2 YYREEE (reference sequence). CDR3: CASSERSDTQYF. CDR3 nucleotide sequence: TGTGCCAGCAGCGAACGGTCAGATACGCAGTATTTT.

The chain combines TRBV9 with TRBJ2-1; 11 positions match TRBD2. CDR1 is SGDLS, CDR2 YYNGEE, per germline. Unmatched junction bases numbered 6, after V lost 4 bases and J lost 0 bases. The CDR3 is made up of 17 amino acids. The CDR3 protein is CASSPRLAGSSYNEQFF. The CDR3 DNA follows: TGTGCCAGCAGCCCACGACTAGCGGGATCCTCCTACAATGAGCAGTTCTTC.

The chain combines TRBV5-1 with TRBJ1-1, with D uncertain. The CDR3 consists of 14 residues. Germline V gene lookup returns CDR1 SGHRS and CDR2 YFSETQ. Trimming took off 0 bases at V and 0 bases at J, with 6 bases between the two ends. The CDR3 sequence: CASSLDTLNTEAFF. The CDR3 DNA is TGCGCCAGCAGCTTGGACACTCTGAACACTGAAGCTTTCTTT.

This chain connects TRBV2 to TRBJ2-4; 9 bases align to TRBD2. J lost 5 bases, V lost 6 bases, and 5 bases had no gene match. Germline assignment: CDR1 SNHLY and CDR2 FYNNEI. There are 14 residues in the CDR3. In nucleotides, the CDR3 is TGTGCCAGCAGCTATAGCGGGGGCCAAAACATTCAGTACTTC. Translation gives CASSYSGGQNIQYF.

This clone was counted between two and nine times. This sequence joins TRBV20-1 and TRBJ2-7; no clear D. The length of the CDR3 is 11 residues. V lost 6 bases and J lost 4, with 10 bases in between. Per germline, CDR1 DFQATT and CDR2 SNEGSKA (reference sequence). DNA of the CDR3: TGCAGTGCACTACAGAGTTACGAGCAGTACTTC. Protein product: CSALQSYEQYF.

This rearrangement joins TRBV15 to TRBJ1-1, with 7 bases lining up with TRBD1. The CDR3 is 14 amino acids. From germline, CDR1 is LNHNV and CDR2 YYDKDF (reference sequence). J was trimmed by 5 bases and V by 0 bases; bases with no gene match: 3. In DNA form, the CDR3 reads TGTGCCACCAGCAGAGACCAGGGGGGAACTGAAGCTTTCTTT. It yields the protein CATSRDQGGTEAFF.